This T cell receptor beta chain was sequenced during a study of blood T cell repertoires in COVID-19. Clones were read by immunoSEQ multiplex PCR, and TCRdb kept only the in-frame ones, dropping some. The sample lists tens of thousands of clones; around 85% were seen once. The CDR3 has 16 amino acids. Germline trimming cut 1 base from V and 4 bases from J; bases unmatched to any gene: 6. From germline, CDR1 is KGHSH and CDR2 LQKENI. The receptor was isolated from a man aged 50 to 60 with acute or convalescent COVID-19. Input material: peripheral blood. V and J are TRBV18 and TRBJ2-2, with 7 bases that match TRBD2. The CDR3 DNA reads as TGTGCCAGCTCACCACTAGGGCTAGCGGTCACCGGGGAGCTGTTTTTT. This gives the protein CASSPLGLAVTGELFF.